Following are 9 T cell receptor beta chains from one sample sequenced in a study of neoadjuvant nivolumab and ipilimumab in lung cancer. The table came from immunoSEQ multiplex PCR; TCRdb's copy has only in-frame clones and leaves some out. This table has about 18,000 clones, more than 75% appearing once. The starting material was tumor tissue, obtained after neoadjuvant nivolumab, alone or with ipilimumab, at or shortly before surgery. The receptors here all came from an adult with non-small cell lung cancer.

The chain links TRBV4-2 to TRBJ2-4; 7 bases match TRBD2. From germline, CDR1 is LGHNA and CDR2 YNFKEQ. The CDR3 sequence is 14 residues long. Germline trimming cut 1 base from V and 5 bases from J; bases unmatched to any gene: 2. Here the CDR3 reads CASSQAAGENIQYF. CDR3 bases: TGTGCCAGCAGCCAAGCGGCGGGGGAAAACATTCAGTACTTC.

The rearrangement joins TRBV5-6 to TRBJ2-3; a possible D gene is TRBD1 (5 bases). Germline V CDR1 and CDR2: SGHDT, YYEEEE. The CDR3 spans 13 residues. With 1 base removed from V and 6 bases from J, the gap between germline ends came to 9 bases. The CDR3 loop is CASSLWGVDTQYF. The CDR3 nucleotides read TGTGCCAGCAGCTTGTGGGGCGTTGATACGCAGTATTTT.

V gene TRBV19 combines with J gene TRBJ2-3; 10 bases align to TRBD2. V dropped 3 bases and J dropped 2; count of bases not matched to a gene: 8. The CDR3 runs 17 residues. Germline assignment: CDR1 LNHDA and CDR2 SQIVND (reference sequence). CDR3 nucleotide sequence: TGTGCCAGTAGTATTTCTCTAGCGGGAGTCACCACAGATACGCAGTATTTT. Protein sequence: CASSISLAGVTTDTQYF.

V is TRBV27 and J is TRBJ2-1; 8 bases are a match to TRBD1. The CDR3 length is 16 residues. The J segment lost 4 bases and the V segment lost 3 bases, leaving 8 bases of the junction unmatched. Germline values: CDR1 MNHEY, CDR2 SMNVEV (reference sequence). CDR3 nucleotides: TGTGCCAGCAGTTTTCTCCAGGGGGCTGGATACAATGAGCAGTTCTTC. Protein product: CASSFLQGAGYNEQFF.

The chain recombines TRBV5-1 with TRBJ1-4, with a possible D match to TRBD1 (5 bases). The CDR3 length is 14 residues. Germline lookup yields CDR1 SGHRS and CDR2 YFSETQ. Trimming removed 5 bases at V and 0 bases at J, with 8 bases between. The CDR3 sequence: CASRPRATNEKLFF. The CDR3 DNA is TGCGCCAGCAGACCCAGGGCAACTAATGAAAAACTGTTTTTT.

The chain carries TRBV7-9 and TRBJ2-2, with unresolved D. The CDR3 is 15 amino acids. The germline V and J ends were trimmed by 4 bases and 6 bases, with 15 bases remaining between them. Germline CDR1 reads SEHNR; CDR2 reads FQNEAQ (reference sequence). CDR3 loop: CASSSQGVAPGELFF. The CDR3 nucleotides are TGTGCCAGCAGCTCCCAAGGAGTCGCGCCCGGGGAGCTGTTTTTT.

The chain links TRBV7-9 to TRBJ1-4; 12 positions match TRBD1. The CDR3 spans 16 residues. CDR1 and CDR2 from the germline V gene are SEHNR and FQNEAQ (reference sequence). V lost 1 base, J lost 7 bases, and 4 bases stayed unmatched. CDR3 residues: CASSLGDRGLREKLFF. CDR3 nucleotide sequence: TGTGCCAGCAGCTTAGGGGACAGGGGGCTACGTGAAAAACTGTTTTTT. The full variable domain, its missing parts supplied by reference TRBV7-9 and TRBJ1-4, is DTGVSQNPRHKITKRGQNVTFRCDPISEHNRLYWYRQTLGQGPEFLTYFQNEAQLEKSRLLSDRFSAERPKGSFSTLEIQRTEQGDSAMYLCASSLGDRGLREKLFFGSGTQLSVL.

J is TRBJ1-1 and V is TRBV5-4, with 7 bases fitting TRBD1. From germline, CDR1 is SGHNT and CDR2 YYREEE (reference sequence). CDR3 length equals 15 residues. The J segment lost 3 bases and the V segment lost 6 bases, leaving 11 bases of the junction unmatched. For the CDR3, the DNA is TGTGCCAGCACCACCGACAGGGCGGCCCACACTGAAGCTTTCTTT. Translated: CASTTDRAAHTEAFF.

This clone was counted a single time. The CDR3 DNA is TGCAGTGCTAGCGGGGGTCAAGCCCAGCATTTT. It yields the protein CSASGGQAQHF. V gene TRBV20-1 combines with J gene TRBJ1-5; TRBD1 might be the D (5 bases). The CDR3 is 11 residues long. Germline V CDR1 and CDR2: DFQATT, SNEGSKA (reference sequence). The V end was cut by 3 bases, the J end by 11 bases, with 11 bases between.